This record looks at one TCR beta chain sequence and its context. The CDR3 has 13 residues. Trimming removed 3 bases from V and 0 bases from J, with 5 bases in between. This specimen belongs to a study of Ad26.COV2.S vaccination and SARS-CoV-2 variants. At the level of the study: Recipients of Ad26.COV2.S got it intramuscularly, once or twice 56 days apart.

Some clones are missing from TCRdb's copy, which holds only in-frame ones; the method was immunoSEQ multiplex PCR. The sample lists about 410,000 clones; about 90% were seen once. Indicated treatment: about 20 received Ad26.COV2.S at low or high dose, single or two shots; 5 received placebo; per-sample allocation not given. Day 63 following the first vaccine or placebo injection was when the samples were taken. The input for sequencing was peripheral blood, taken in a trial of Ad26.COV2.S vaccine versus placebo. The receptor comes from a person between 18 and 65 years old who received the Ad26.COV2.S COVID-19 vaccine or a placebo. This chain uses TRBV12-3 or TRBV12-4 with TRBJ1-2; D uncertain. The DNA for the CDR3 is TGTGCCAGCAGTTTCTCAGCTAACTATGGCTACACCTTC. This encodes CASSFSANYGYTF.